A single sample is the source of the 16 T cell receptor beta chains below, sequenced in a study of T cell responses to AZD1222 COVID-19 vaccine. TCRdb keeps only in-frame clones here, not all; method: immunoSEQ multiplex PCR. The table lists some 170,000 clones, just under 95% of them singletons. The sequencing used peripheral blood, collected 28 days after the second dose of the MenACWY control vaccine. The source is an adult who received the MenACWY meningococcal vaccine as a control.

This chain links TRBV28 with TRBJ1-4, with D tentatively TRBD1 (6 bases). Deletions cut 3 bases from V and 8 bases from J, with 13 bases between. Germline CDR1 and CDR2: MDHEN and SYDVKM. CDR3 size: 14 residues. CDR3 loop: CASSLRGAREKLFF. CDR3 sequence (DNA): TGTGCCAGCAGTTTGCGGGGGGCTCGAGAAAAACTGTTTTTT. Full variable domain (rest looked up from reference TRBV28 and TRBJ1-4): DVKVTQSSRYLVKRTGEKVFLECVQDMDHENMFWYRQDPGLGLRLIYFSYDVKMKEKGDIPEGYSVSREKKERFSLILESASTNQTSMYLCASSLRGAREKLFFGSGTQLSVL.

The rearrangement uses TRBV30 and TRBJ1-3; D remains ambiguous. CDR1 is GTSNPN and CDR2 is SVGIG in the germline V gene (reference sequence). This CDR3 is built from 15 residues. V was shortened by 3 bases and J by 1 base, with 13 bases between the two germline ends. This CDR3 reads CAWRLFGRSGNTIYF. CDR3 DNA sequence: TGTGCCTGGAGGTTATTTGGGAGATCTGGAAACACCATATATTTT.

J is TRBJ1-5 and V is TRBV15; D may be TRBD1 (5 bases). This CDR3 has 15 residues. Trimming removed 0 bases at V and 7 bases at J, with 13 bases between. Germline V CDR1 and CDR2: LNHNV, YYDKDF (reference sequence). The CDR3 sequence: CATSRDVTAGQPQHF. CDR3 DNA: TGTGCCACCAGCAGAGATGTGACAGCGGGGCAGCCCCAGCATTTT.

The J gene is TRBJ2-7, the V gene TRBV4-1; D may be TRBD2 (6 bases). The CDR3 loop spans 16 amino acids. With 1 base removed from V and 3 bases from J, the gap between germline ends came to 16 bases. Germline V gives CDR1 MGHRA, CDR2 YSYEKL. The CDR3 spells CASSQVARMEGYEQYF. CDR3 nucleotides: TGCGCCAGCAGCCAAGTAGCCCGGATGGAGGGCTACGAGCAGTACTTC.

The chain links TRBV13 to TRBJ2-7; D possibly corresponds to TRBD2 (6 bases). The CDR3 has 13 amino acids. CDR1 and CDR2 (germline): PRHDT, FYEKMQ (reference sequence). V was shortened by 7 bases and J by 0 bases, with 10 bases between the two germline ends. The CDR3 DNA sequence: TGTGCCAGCACCTCGGGGGACTCCTACGAGCAGTACTTC. This encodes CASTSGDSYEQYF. Full variable domain (outside the CDR3, taken from reference TRBV13 and TRBJ2-7): AAGVIQSPRHLIKEKRETATLKCYPIPRHDTVYWYQQGPGQDPQFLISFYEKMQSDKGSIPDRFSAQQFSDYHSELNMSSLELGDSALYFCASTSGDSYEQYFGPGTRLTVT.

The chain is built from TRBV24-1 and TRBJ2-1; D remains ambiguous. V gave up 4 bases and J gave up 6 bases, with 3 bases separating them. The CDR3 consists of 11 residues. Germline values: CDR1 KGHDR, CDR2 SFDVKD. CDR3 nucleotide sequence: TGTGCCACCAGTGACCTCAATGAGCAGTTCTTC. It yields the protein CATSDLNEQFF.

The V gene is TRBV4-2, the J gene TRBJ2-1, with 8 nucleotides matching TRBD1. CDR1 is LGHNA, CDR2 YNFKEQ, per germline. The CDR3 is 15 amino acids. The trim removed 4 bases at V and 2 bases at J, leaving 4 bases unmatched. The CDR3: CASSPTRGPYNEQFF. CDR3 in DNA: TGTGCCAGCAGCCCGACCAGGGGGCCCTACAATGAGCAGTTCTTC.

The genes are TRBV6-1 and TRBJ2-7; 10 positions match TRBD2. The CDR3 runs to 16 residues. Unmatched junction bases numbered 8, after V lost 2 bases and J lost 4 bases. CDR1 and CDR2 (germline): MNHNS, SASEGT. CDR3 sequence: CASSEYERGGQYEQYF. The CDR3 DNA sequence: TGTGCCAGCAGTGAATATGAGCGGGGGGGCCAATACGAGCAGTACTTC.

The chain is built from TRBV30 and TRBJ1-1; no clear D gene. Germline V gene sequence: CDR1 GTSNPN, CDR2 SVGIG (reference sequence). V lost 1 base and J lost 1, with 13 bases in between. The CDR3 sequence is 15 residues long. CDR3 in DNA: TGTGCCTGGAGTGGGTGGGCCGTGGGGAACACTGAAGCTTTCTTT. It specifies CAWSGWAVGNTEAFF.

This chain connects TRBV25-1 to TRBJ2-1, with 12 bases fitting TRBD2. This CDR3 is 14 amino acids long. Germline V lookup: CDR1 MGHDK, CDR2 SYGVNS. With V trimmed by 7 bases and J by 8 bases, 6 bases remained unmatched. The CDR3, as DNA: TGTGCCAGCACCCGGACTAGCGGGGTTGATGAGCAGTTCTTC. It specifies CASTRTSGVDEQFF.

This clone was counted between two and nine times. V and J are TRBV3-1 (or the pseudogene TRBV3-2) and TRBJ1-2, with unresolved D. Trimming took 6 bases from V and 2 from J, leaving 16 bases between them. This CDR3 contains 15 residues. The germline V gene has CDR1 LGHDT and CDR2 YNNKEL (reference sequence). This CDR3 reads CASRPGSLSNYGYTF. DNA of the CDR3: TGTGCCAGCAGGCCCGGCTCCCTCTCCAACTATGGCTACACCTTC.

V usage is TRBV5-1 and J usage is TRBJ2-5; D remains unclear. Trimming removed 1 base at V and 5 bases at J, with 18 bases between. The CDR3 contains 16 residues. In germline, CDR1 is SGHRS, CDR2 YFSETQ. CDR3 residues: CASSLTFSNAGETQYF. Here the CDR3 DNA reads TGCGCCAGCAGCTTGACTTTTTCCAACGCCGGGGAGACCCAGTACTTC.

This clone has only a few counts. The chain uses TRBV7-9 and TRBJ1-2; 10 bases agree with TRBD1. Germline V CDR1 and CDR2: SEHNR, FQNEAQ (reference sequence). The CDR3 consists of 15 residues. After removal of 6 bases from V and 6 bases from J, the junction contained 10 bases not matched to a gene. CDR3 nucleotide sequence: TGTGCCAGCAGGGAACCATCCGGGACAGGGGATGGCTACACCTTC. This sequence encodes CASREPSGTGDGYTF.

About this clone: In the same sample, other DNA sequences code for this CDR3. The CDR3 DNA follows: TGTGCCAGCAGTCTGGGATATGGCTACACCTTC. Protein: CASSLGYGYTF. The chain joins TRBV12-3 or TRBV12-4 to TRBJ1-2; no clear D gene. The CDR3 is made up of 11 amino acids. The V end lost 5 bases, the J end lost 5 bases, and 6 bases lay between the germline ends.

The chain couples TRBV29-1 to TRBJ1-2; perhaps TRBD1 as D (6 bases). CDR1 and CDR2 (germline): SQVTM, ANQGSEA. CDR3 length equals 12 residues. Deletions cut 7 bases from V and 8 bases from J, with 17 bases between. This CDR3 is CSARSGGGGYTF. CDR3 sequence (DNA): TGCAGCGCCCGTTCTGGGGGCGGAGGCTACACCTTC.

J is TRBJ1-2 and V is TRBV5-5; a possible D gene is TRBD1 (6 bases). CDR3 length: 11 amino acids. V was pared by 4 bases and J by 12 bases, with 13 bases between. Looked up from germline, CDR1 is SGHKS and CDR2 is YYEKEE (reference sequence). Here the CDR3 DNA reads TGTGCCAGCAGCCCGGGACAAGGTAACACCTTC. Amino acids: CASSPGQGNTF.